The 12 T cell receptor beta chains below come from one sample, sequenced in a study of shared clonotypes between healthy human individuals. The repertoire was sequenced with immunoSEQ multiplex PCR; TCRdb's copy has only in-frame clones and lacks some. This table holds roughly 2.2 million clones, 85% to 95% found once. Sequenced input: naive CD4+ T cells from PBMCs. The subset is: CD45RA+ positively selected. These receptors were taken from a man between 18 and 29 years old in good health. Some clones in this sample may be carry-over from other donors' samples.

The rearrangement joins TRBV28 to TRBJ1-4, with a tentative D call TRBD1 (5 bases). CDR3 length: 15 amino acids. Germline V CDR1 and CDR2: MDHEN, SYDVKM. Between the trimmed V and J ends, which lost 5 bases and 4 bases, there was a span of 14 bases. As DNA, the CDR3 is TGTGCCAGCAGTCGGGGGGGGAACGTTAATGAAAAACTGTTTTTT. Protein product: CASSRGGNVNEKLFF.

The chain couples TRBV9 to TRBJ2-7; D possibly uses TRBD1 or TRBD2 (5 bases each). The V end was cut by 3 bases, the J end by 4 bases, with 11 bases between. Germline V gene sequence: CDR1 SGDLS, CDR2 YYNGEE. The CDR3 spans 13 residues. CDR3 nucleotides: TGTGCCAGCAGCGCCGGGACCAGATACGAGCAGTACTTC. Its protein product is CASSAGTRYEQYF.

This CDR3 is CSVDWLAGETQYF. The CDR3 DNA follows: TGCAGCGTTGATTGGCTAGCGGGAGAGACCCAGTACTTC. This chain links TRBV29-1 with TRBJ2-5; 8 bases map to TRBD2. This CDR3 contains 13 residues. V trimming: 3 bases; J trimming: 4 bases; junction bases outside the gene matches: 4. CDR1 and CDR2 (germline): SQVTM, ANQGSEA.

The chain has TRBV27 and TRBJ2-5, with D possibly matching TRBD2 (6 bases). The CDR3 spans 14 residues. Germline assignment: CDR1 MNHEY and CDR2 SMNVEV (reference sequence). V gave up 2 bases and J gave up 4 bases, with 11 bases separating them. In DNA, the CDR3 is TGTGCCAGCAGTTTAGAGGCAGCGGGAGAGACCCAGTACTTC. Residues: CASSLEAAGETQYF.

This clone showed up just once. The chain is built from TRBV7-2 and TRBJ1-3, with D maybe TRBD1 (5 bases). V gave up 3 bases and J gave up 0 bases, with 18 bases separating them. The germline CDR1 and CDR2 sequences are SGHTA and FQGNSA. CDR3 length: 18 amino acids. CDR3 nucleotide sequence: TGTGCCAGCAGCTTGACCACAGGAAACTTCTTCTCTGGAAACACCATATATTTT. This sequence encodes CASSLTTGNFFSGNTIYF.

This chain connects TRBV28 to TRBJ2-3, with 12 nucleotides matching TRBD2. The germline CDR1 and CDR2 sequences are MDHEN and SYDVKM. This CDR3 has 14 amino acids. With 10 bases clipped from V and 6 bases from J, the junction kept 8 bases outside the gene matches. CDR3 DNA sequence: TGTGCCATCCTAGCGGGAGGGCATTCGGATACGCAGTATTTT. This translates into CAILAGGHSDTQYF.

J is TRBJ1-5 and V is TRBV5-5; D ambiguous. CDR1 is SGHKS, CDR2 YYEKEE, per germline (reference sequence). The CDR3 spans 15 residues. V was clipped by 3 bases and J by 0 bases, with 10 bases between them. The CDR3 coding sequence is TGTGCCAGCAGCTATATTCCGGATAGCAATCAGCCCCAGCATTTT. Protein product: CASSYIPDSNQPQHF.

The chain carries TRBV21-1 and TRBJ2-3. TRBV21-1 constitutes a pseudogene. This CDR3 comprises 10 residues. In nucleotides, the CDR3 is TGTGCCACCCGGAAATTTAGGCGGTATTTT. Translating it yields CATRKFRRYF.

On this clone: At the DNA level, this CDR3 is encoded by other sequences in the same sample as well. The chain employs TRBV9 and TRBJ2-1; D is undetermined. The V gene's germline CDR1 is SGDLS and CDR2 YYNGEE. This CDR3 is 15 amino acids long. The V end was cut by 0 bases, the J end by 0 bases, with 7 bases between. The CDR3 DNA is TGTGCCAGCAGCGTAGGTAGCAGCTCCTACAATGAGCAGTTCTTC. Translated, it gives CASSVGSSSYNEQFF.

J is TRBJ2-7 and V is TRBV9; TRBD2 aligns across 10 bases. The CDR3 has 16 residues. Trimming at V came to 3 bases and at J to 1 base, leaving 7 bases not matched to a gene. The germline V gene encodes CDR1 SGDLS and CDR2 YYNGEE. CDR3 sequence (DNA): TGTGCCAGCAGCGCCAAGCTAGCGGGGGCTTCCTACGAGCAGTACTTC. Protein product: CASSAKLAGASYEQYF.

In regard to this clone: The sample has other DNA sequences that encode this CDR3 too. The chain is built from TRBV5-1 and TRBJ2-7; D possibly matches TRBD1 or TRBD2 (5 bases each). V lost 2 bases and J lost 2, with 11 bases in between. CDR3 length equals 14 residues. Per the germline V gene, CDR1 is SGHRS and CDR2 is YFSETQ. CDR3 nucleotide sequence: TGCGCCAGCAGCTTAGGGGACGGAACCTACGAGCAGTACTTC. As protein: CASSLGDGTYEQYF.

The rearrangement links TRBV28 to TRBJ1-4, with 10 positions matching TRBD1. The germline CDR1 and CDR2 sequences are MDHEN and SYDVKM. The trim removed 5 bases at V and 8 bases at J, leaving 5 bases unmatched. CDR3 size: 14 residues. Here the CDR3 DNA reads TGTGCCAGCAGTGCTCCGGGACAGGGGGAAAAACTGTTTTTT. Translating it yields CASSAPGQGEKLFF.